This T cell receptor (beta chain) was documented in a study of cytomegalovirus exposure and HLA in healthy donors. The PCR employed 60 Vbeta primers together with 13 Jbeta primers. Method: immunoSEQ multiplex PCR; TCRdb's copy keeps in-frame clones and lacks some. The data contain approximately 170,000 clones, approximately 73% of them seen just once; the ten biggest clones take up around 5%. Germline V gene lookup returns CDR1 SGHTA and CDR2 FQGTGA. This CDR3 is 14 amino acids long. With 6 bases clipped from V and 1 base from J, the junction kept 2 bases outside the gene matches. Sequencing input: PBMCs. This clonotype was sampled from a woman between 18 and 29 years old in good health and CMV-seropositive. The rearrangement links TRBV7-3 to TRBJ2-1, with 8 bases identical to TRBD1. The CDR3 protein is CASSDRGSYNEQFF. The CDR3 DNA reads TGTGCCAGCAGTGACAGGGGTTCCTACAATGAGCAGTTCTTC.